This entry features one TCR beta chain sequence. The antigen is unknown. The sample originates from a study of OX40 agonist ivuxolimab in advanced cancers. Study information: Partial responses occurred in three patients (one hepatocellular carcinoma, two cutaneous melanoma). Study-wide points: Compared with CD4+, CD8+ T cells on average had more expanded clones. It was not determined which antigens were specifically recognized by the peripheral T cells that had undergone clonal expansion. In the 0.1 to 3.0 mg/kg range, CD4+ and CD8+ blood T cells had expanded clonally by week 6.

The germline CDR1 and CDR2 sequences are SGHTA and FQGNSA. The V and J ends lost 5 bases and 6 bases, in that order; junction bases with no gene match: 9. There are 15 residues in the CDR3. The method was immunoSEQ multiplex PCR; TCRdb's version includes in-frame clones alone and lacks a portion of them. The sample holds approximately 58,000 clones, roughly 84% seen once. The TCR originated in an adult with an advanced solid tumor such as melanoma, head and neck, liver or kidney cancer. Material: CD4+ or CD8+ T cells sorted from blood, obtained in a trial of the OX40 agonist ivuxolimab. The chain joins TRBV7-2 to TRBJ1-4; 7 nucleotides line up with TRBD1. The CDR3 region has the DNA TGTGCCAGCAGCACGTACAGGGGCGTCGATGAAAAACTGTTTTTT. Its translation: CASSTYRGVDEKLFF.